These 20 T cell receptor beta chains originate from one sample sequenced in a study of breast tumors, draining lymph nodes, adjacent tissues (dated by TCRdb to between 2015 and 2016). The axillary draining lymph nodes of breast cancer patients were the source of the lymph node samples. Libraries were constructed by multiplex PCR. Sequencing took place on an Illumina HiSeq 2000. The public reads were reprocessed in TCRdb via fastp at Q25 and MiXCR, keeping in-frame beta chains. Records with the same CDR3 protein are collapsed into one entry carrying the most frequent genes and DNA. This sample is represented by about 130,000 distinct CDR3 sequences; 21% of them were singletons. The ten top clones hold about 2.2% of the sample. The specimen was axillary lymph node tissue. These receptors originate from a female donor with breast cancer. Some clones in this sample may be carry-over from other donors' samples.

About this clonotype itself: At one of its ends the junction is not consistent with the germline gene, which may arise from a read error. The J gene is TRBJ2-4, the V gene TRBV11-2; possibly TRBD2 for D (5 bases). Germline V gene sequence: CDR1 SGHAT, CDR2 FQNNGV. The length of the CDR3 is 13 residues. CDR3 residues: CAGSLPAGDIQYF. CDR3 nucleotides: TGTGCCGGCAGCTTACCGGCCGGGGACATTCAGTACTTC.

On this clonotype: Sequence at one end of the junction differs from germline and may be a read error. CDR3 sequence reads: CASSQGLAGGLDNKQFF. CDR3 sequence (DNA): TGTGCCAGCAGCCAAGGACTAGCGGGAGGTCTCGACAATAAGCAGTTCTTC. The chain employs TRBV4-2 and TRBJ2-1, with 13 nucleotides matching TRBD2. This CDR3 spans 17 amino acids. Per the germline V gene, CDR1 is LGHNA and CDR2 is YNFKEQ.

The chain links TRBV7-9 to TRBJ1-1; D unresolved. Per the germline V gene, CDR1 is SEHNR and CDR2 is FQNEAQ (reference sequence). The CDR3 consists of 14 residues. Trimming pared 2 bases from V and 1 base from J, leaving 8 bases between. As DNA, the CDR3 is TGTGCCAGCAGCTTACAGTACCAGAACACTGAAGCTTTCTTT. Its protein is CASSLQYQNTEAFF. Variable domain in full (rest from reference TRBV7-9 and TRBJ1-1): DTGVSQNPRHKITKRGQNVTFRCDPISEHNRLYWYRQTLGQGPEFLTYFQNEAQLEKSRLLSDRFSAERPKGSFSTLEIQRTEQGDSAMYLCASSLQYQNTEAFFGQGTRLTVV.

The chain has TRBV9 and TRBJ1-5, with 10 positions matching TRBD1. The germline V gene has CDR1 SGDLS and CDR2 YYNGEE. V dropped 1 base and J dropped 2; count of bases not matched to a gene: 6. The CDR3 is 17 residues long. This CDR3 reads CASSVPGQGICNQPQHF. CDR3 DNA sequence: TGTGCCAGCAGCGTACCGGGACAGGGGATTTGCAATCAGCCCCAGCATTTT.

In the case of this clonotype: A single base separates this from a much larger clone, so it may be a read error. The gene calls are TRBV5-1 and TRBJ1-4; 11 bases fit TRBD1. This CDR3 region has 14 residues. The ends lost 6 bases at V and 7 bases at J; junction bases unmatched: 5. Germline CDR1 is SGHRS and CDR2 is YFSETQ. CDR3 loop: CASTLGQGGEKLFF. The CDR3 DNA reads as TGCGCCAGCACCCTGGGACAGGGGGGTGAAAAACTGTTTTTT.

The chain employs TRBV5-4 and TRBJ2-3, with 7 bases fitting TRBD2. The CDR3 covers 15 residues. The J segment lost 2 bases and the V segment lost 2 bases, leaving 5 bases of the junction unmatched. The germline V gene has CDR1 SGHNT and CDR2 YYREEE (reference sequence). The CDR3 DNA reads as TGTGCCAGCAGCTTATCCGGGACTATCACAGATACGCAGTATTTT. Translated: CASSLSGTITDTQYF.

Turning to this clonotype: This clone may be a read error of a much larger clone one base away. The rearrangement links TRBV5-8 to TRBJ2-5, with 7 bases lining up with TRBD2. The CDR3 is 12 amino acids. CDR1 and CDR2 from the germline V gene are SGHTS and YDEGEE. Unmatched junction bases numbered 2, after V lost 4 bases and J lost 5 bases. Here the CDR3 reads CASSGGVETQYF. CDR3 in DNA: TGTGCCAGCAGCGGGGGGGTTGAGACCCAGTACTTC.

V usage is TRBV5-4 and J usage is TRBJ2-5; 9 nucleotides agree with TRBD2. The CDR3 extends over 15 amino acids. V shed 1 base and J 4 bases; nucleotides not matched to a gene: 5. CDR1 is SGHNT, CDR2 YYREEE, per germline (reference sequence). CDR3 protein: CASSLWTSARETQYF. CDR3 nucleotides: TGTGCCAGCAGCTTGTGGACTAGCGCAAGAGAGACCCAGTACTTC.

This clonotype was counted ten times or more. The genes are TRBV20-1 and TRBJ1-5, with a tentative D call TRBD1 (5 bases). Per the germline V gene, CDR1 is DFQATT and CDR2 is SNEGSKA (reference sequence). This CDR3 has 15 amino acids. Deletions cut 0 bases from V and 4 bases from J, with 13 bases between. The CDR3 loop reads CSARDYQGLNQPQHF. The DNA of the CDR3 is TGCAGTGCTAGAGATTACCAGGGACTTAATCAGCCCCAGCATTTT.

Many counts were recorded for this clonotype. CDR3 nucleotide sequence: TGTGCCAGCAGTCTACAGGGGGCGGAAAATTCACCCCTCCACTTT. Its protein product is CASSLQGAENSPLHF. The rearrangement links TRBV7-9 to TRBJ1-6; 9 bases align to TRBD1. This CDR3 is 15 amino acids long. The V gene's germline CDR1 is SEHNR and CDR2 FQNEAQ (reference sequence). After removal of 6 bases from V and 7 bases from J, the junction contained 7 bases not matched to a gene.

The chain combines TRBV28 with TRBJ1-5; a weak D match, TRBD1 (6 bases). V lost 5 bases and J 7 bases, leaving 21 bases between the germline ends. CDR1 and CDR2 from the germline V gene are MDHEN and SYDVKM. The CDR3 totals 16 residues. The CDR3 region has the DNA TGTGCCAGCAGTCCGACTTGGGGCAGGGGTGAACAGCCCCAGCATTTT. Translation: CASSPTWGRGEQPQHF.

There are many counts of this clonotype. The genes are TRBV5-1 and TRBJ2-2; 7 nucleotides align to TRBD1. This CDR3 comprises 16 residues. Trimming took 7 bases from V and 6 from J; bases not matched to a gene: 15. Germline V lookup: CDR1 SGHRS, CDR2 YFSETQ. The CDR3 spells CASSLTGTANAGELFF. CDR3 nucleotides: TGCGCCAGCTCACTTACCGGGACAGCCAACGCCGGGGAGCTGTTTTTT.

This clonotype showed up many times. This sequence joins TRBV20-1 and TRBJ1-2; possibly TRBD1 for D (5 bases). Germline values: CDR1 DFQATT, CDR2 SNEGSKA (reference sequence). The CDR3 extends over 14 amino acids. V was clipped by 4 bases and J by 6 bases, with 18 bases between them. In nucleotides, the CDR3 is TGCAGTGCTAAAGTACGGGACGGATCGAATGGCTACACCTTC. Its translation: CSAKVRDGSNGYTF.

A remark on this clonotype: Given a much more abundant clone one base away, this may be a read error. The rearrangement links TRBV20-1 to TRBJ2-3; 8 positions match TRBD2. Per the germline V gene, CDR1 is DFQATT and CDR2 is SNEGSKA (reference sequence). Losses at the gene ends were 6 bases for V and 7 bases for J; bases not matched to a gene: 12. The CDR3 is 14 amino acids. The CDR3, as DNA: TGCAGTGCCAACCTACCAGCGGGAGCGAATACGCAGTATTTT. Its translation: CSANLPAGANTQYF.

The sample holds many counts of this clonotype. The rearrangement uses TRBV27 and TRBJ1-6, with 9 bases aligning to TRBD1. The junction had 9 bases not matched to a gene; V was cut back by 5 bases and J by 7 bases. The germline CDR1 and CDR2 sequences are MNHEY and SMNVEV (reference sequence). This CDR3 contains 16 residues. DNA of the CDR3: TGTGCCAGCAGTCTACGCCCGGACAGGGGCAATTCACCCCTCCACTTT. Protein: CASSLRPDRGNSPLHF.

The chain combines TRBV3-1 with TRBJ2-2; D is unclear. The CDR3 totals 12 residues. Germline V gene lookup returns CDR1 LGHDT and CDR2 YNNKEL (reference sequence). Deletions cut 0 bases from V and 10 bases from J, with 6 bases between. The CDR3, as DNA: TGTGCCAGCAGCCAAGATGACGAGGAGCTGTTTTTT. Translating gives CASSQDDEELFF.

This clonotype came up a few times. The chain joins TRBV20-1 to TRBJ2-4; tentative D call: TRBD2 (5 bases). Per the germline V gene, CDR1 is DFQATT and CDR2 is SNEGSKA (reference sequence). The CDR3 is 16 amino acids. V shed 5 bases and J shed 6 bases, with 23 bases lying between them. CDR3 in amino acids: CSAPGHASGGGNIQYF. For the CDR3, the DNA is TGCAGTGCTCCTGGCCATGCGAGCGGCGGAGGAAACATTCAGTACTTC.

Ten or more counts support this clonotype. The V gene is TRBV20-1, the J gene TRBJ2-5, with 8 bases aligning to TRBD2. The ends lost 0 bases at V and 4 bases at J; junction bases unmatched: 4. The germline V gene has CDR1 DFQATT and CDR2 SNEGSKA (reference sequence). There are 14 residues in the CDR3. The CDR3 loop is CSARDRTSPETQYF. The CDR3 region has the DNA TGCAGTGCTAGAGATAGGACTAGCCCAGAGACCCAGTACTTC.

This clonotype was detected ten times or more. CDR3 coding DNA: TGTGCCAGCAGCTACGACAACGACCATGAGCAGTTCTTC. This translates into CASSYDNDHEQFF. This chain uses TRBV3-1 with TRBJ2-1; D is uncertain. Deletions cut 5 bases from V and 8 bases from J, with 13 bases between. The CDR3 spans 13 residues. Germline V gives CDR1 LGHDT, CDR2 YNNKEL (reference sequence).

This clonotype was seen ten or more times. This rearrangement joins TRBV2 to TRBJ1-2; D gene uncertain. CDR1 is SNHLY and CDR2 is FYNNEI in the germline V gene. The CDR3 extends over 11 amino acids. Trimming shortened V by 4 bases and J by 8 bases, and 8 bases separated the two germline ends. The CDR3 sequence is CASSGEYGYTF. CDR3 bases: TGTGCCAGCAGTGGAGAGTACGGCTACACCTTC.